Shown below are 12 T cell receptor beta chains from a single sample sequenced in a study of blood T cell repertoires in COVID-19. Generated by immunoSEQ multiplex PCR, the TCRdb table keeps only in-frame clones and is missing some. Among tens of thousands of clones listed, 90% were seen once. Sequencing used peripheral blood. The receptors originated from a man in his fifties or sixties with acute or convalescent COVID-19.

CDR3 loop: CASSSRPREEAFF. In DNA form, the CDR3 reads TGTGCCAGTAGTTCCCGGCCTCGGGAGGAAGCTTTCTTT. The rearrangement uses TRBV19 and TRBJ1-1; D gene unclear. Trimming pared 5 bases from V and 8 bases from J, leaving 15 bases between. In germline, CDR1 is LNHDA, CDR2 SQIVND (reference sequence). The CDR3 is made up of 13 amino acids.

In DNA form, the CDR3 reads TGCGCCAGCAGCTTGTCGGGGGATGTAAGTCAGCCCCAGCATTTT. It yields the protein CASSLSGDVSQPQHF. This sequence joins TRBV5-1 and TRBJ1-5, with D perhaps matching TRBD1 (5 bases). CDR1 is SGHRS, CDR2 YFSETQ, per germline. The V gene lost 1 base and the J gene lost 6 bases, with 14 bases spanning the gap. The CDR3 contains 15 residues.

This chain connects TRBV5-1 to TRBJ2-7; TRBD1 matches at 8 bases. Losses at the gene ends were 3 bases for V and 6 bases for J; bases not matched to a gene: 5. The CDR3 consists of 13 residues. The germline V gene encodes CDR1 SGHRS and CDR2 YFSETQ. The chain's CDR3 is CASSWTGSIEQYF. The CDR3 DNA is TGCGCCAGCAGCTGGACAGGGTCTATCGAGCAGTACTTC.

The V and J genes are TRBV11-2 and TRBJ2-7; D is perhaps TRBD1 (5 bases). CDR3 size: 14 residues. Germline-derived CDR1 and CDR2 are SGHAT and FQNNGV. The V gene lost 3 bases and the J gene lost 0 bases, with 9 bases spanning the gap. The DNA of the CDR3 is TGTGCCAGCAGCTTTTCGACAGCCTCCTACGAGCAGTACTTC. This translates into CASSFSTASYEQYF.

About this clone itself: This same CDR3 is encoded by further DNA sequences in the sample. The rearrangement links TRBV2 to TRBJ2-2; unclear D gene. The CDR3 is 12 amino acids. Germline lookup yields CDR1 SNHLY and CDR2 FYNNEI. Trimming took off 7 bases at V and 2 bases at J, with 5 bases between the two ends. CDR3 bases: TGTGCCAGCACCAGAAACACCGGGGAGCTGTTTTTT. Its protein is CASTRNTGELFF.

This clone was seen a few times. The chain joins TRBV3-1 (or the pseudogene TRBV3-2) to TRBJ1-6; D gene uncertain. CDR3 length equals 13 residues. Germline V gene data show CDR1 as LGHDT and CDR2 as YNNKEL (reference sequence). Deletions cut 4 bases from V and 9 bases from J, with 10 bases between. The CDR3 region is CASSRTSGSPLHF. DNA of the CDR3: TGTGCCAGCAGCCGCACTAGCGGTTCACCCCTCCACTTT.

V usage is TRBV27 and J usage is TRBJ1-2; the D gene is possibly TRBD1 (6 bases). V lost 5 bases, J lost 8 bases, and 21 bases lay in between. Per germline, CDR1 MNHEY and CDR2 SMNVEV (reference sequence). This CDR3 has 15 residues. CDR3 sequence: CASSPLLTGFKGYTF. The CDR3 DNA reads as TGTGCCAGCAGTCCACTTTTAACAGGGTTTAAGGGCTACACCTTC.

Notes on this clone: Sequence at one end of the junction differs from germline and may be a read error. This chain links TRBV2 with TRBJ2-3; TRBD2 matches 9 bases. The CDR3 totals 15 residues. Germline values: CDR1 SNHLY, CDR2 FYNNEI. Written as DNA, the CDR3 is TGTGCCAGCAGAGAAGAGCGGGGGGCCACAGATACGCAGTATTTT. As protein: CASREERGATDTQYF.

The chain employs TRBV9 and TRBJ1-3; D might be TRBD1 (6 bases). CDR1 is SGDLS and CDR2 is YYNGEE in the germline V gene. Trimming took off 5 bases at V and 4 bases at J, with 13 bases between the two ends. The CDR3 is made up of 14 amino acids. Here the CDR3 DNA reads TGTGCCAGCAGAAAAGCCGGGACAGGAAACACCATATATTTT. Protein: CASRKAGTGNTIYF. The variable domain in full, with the rest retrieved from reference TRBV9 and TRBJ1-3, is DSGVTQTPKHLITATGQRVTLRCSPRSGDLSVYWYQQSLDQGLQFLIQYYNGEERAKGNILERFSAQQFPDLHSELNLSSLELGDSALYFCASRKAGTGNTIYFGEGSWLTVV.

The V gene is TRBV29-1, the J gene TRBJ2-1; 10 bases are a match to TRBD2. This CDR3 contains 17 residues. Trimming at V came to 1 base and at J to 7 bases, leaving 13 bases not matched to a gene. Germline V gene sequence: CDR1 SQVTM, CDR2 ANQGSEA. The CDR3 DNA is TGCAGCGTTGAAGTACGCCTAGCGGGGGTCTTAACGAATGAGCAGTTCTTC. Protein sequence: CSVEVRLAGVLTNEQFF.

This rearrangement joins TRBV5-3 to TRBJ1-5, with D perhaps matching TRBD1 (5 bases). TRBV5-3 carries the ORF label, with uncertain function. V was cut by 4 bases and J by 4 bases, with 18 bases left in between. The CDR3 loop spans 16 amino acids. CDR3 DNA sequence: TGTGCCAGAAGCCCCAAAGACGGGGGTGGAAATCAGCCCCAGCATTTT. It yields the protein CARSPKDGGGNQPQHF.

In its sample, this clone was seen once. The chain carries TRBV25-1 and TRBJ1-4; D is uncertain. The CDR3 length is 15 residues. The germline V gene has CDR1 MGHDK and CDR2 SYGVNS. The ends were cut back, 5 bases at V and 3 bases at J, with 13 bases in the middle. The CDR3 DNA reads TGTGCCAGCAGTCGCGACTCGGAGGCTAATGAAAAACTGTTTTTT. Amino acid sequence: CASSRDSEANEKLFF.